This T cell receptor (beta chain) was captured in a study of T cell repertoires in cytomegalovirus infection. Study-level information: Public TCR beta signatures marked donors with CMV infection and the matching HLA.

This clonotype has a handful of counts. The target antigen is unknown. The CDR3 sequence is 17 residues long. Trimming removed 4 bases from V and 5 bases from J, with 20 bases in between. Germline loops: CDR1 SGHVS, CDR2 FQNEAQ. Using its own MiXCR run on the reads, TCRdb lists one record per CDR3 protein. The repertoire holds approximately 500,000 distinct CDR3 sequences, with roughly a third as singletons. Study results and caveats: In two of eight donors, the top clonotype was HLA-C-restricted CMV-specific.

The sample was cultured PBMCs, taken from culture after CMV antigen stimulation. The rearrangement links TRBV7-8 to TRBJ2-2; perhaps TRBD2 as D (7 bases). This TCR was sampled from a human donor in good health (CMV status not recorded). Some clones in this sample may be carry-over from other donors' samples. DNA for the CDR3: TGTGCCAGCAGCTCCTTGGGGGCGGGAGTAAGGACCGGGGAGCTGTTTTTT. Translating it yields CASSSLGAGVRTGELFF. Variable domain in full (rest from reference TRBV7-8 and TRBJ2-2): GAGVSQSPRYKVAKRGQDVALRCDPISGHVSLFWYQQALGQGPEFLTYFQNEAQLDKSGLPSDRFFAERPEGSVSTLKIQRTQQEDSAVYLCASSSLGAGVRTGELFFGEGSRLTVL.